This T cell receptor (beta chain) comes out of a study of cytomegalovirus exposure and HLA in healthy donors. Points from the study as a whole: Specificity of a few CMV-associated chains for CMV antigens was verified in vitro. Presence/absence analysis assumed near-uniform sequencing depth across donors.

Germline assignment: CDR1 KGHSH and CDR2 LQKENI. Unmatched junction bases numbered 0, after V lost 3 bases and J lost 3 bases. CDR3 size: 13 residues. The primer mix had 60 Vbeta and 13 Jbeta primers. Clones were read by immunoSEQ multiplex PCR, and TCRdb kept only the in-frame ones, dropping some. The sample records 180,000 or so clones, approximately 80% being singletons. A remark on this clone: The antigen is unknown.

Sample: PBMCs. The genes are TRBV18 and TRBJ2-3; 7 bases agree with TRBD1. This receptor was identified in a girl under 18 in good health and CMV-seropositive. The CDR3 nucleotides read TGTGCCAGCTCACCGACAGGGACAGATACGCAGTATTTT. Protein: CASSPTGTDTQYF.